This T cell receptor (beta chain) was sequenced during a study of control samples from healthy donors and cancer patients. Germline V gives CDR1 SGHRS, CDR2 YFSETQ. This CDR3 comprises 14 residues. The V gene end was trimmed by 1 base and the J gene end by 7 bases; junction bases not matched to a gene: 4. Sequencing used immunoSEQ multiplex PCR; TCRdb keeps in-frame clones, though not all of them. The data contain around 250,000 clones, roughly 80% of them singletons. This chain connects TRBV5-1 to TRBJ1-4; 7 bases fit TRBD1. The receptor was derived from a woman aged 60 to 75 with lung cancer. Material: PBMCs. The CDR3 spells CASSLNRGGEKLFF. CDR3 DNA sequence: TGCGCCAGCAGCTTGAACAGGGGCGGTGAAAAACTGTTTTTT.